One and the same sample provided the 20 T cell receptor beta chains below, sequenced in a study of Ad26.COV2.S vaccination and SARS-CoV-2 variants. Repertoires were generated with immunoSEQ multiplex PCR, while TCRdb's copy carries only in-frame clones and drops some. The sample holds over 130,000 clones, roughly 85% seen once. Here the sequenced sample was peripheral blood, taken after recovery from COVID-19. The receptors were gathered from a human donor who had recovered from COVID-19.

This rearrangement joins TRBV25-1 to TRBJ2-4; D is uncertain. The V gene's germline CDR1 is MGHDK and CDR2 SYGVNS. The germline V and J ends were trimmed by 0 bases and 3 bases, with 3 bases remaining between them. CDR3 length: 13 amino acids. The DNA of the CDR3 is TGTGCCAGCAGTGAATACGGCAAAAACATTCAGTACTTC. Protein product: CASSEYGKNIQYF. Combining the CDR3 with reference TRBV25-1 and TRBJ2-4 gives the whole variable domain EADIYQTPRYLVIGTGKKITLECSQTMGHDKMYWYQQDPGMELHLIHYSYGVNSTEKGDLSSESTVSRIRTEHFPLTLESARPSHTSQYLCASSEYGKNIQYFGAGTRLSVL.

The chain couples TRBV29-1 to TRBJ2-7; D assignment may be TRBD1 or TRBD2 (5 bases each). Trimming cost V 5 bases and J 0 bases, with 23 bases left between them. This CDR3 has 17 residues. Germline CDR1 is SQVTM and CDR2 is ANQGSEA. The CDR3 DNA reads TGCAGCGTTAAGCCGCCGGGACGTCTTTCTAGCTCCTACGAGCAGTACTTC. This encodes CSVKPPGRLSSSYEQYF.

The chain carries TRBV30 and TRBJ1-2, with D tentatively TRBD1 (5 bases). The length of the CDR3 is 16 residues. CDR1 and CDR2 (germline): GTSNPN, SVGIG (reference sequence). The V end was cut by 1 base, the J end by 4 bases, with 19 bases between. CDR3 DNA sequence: TGTGCCTGGAGTGGGGGGGTCTGGCAGCCTTTCTATGGCTACACCTTC. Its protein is CAWSGGVWQPFYGYTF.

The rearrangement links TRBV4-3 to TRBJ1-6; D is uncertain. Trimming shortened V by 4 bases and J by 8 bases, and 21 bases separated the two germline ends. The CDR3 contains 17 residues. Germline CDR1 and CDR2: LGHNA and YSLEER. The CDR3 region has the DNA TGCGCCAGCAGCCGCCTTAGAGGAGGGAGTGCTGATTCACCCCTCCACTTT. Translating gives CASSRLRGGSADSPLHF.

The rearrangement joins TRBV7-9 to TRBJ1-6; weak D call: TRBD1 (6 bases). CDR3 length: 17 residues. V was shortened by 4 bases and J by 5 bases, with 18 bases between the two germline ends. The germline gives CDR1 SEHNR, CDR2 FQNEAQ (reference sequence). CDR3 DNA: TGTGCCAGCAGCTCCGGGGGGGGCGGACAAAATAATTCACCCCTCCACTTT. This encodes CASSSGGGGQNNSPLHF.

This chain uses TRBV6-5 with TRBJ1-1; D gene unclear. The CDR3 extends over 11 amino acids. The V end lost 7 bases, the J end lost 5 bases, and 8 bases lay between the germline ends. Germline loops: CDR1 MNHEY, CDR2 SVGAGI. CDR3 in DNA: TGTGCCAGCACCGTAAGGACTGAAGCTTTCTTT. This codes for CASTVRTEAFF.

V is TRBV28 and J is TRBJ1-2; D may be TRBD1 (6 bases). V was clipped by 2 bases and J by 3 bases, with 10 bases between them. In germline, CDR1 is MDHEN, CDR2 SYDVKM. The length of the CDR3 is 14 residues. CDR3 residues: CASSLGGADYGYTF. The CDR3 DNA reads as TGTGCCAGCAGTTTAGGGGGGGCGGACTATGGCTACACCTTC.

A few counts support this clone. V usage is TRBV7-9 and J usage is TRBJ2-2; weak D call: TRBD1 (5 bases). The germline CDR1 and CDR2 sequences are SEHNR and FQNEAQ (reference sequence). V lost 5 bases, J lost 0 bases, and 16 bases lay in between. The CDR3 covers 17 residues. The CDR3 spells CASSPIRTIANTGELFF. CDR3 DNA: TGTGCCAGCAGCCCCATCCGGACAATCGCGAACACCGGGGAGCTGTTTTTT.

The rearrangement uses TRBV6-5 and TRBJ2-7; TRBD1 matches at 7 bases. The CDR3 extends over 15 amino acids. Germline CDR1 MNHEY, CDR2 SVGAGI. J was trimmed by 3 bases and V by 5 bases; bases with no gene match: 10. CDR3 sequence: CASSTRQGGFYEQYF. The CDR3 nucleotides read TGTGCCAGCAGTACAAGACAGGGTGGTTTCTACGAGCAGTACTTC.

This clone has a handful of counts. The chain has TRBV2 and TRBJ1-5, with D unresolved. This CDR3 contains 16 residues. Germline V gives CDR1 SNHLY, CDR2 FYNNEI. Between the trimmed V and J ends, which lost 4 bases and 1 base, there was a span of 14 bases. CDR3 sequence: CASSARPDGSNQPQHF. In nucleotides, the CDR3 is TGTGCCAGCAGTGCCCGACCGGACGGGAGCAATCAGCCCCAGCATTTT.

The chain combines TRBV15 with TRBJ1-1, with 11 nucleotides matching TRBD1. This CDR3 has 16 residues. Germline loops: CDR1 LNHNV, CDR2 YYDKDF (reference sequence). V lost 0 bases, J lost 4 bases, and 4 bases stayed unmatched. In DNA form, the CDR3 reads TGTGCCACCAGCAGAGATCGGGACAGGGGGGGCACTGAAGCTTTCTTT. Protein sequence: CATSRDRDRGGTEAFF. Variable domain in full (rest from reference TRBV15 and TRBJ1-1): DAMVIQNPRYQVTQFGKPVTLSCSQTLNHNVMYWYQQKSSQAPKLLFHYYDKDFNNEADTPDNFQSRRPNTSFCFLDIRSPGLGDTAMYLCATSRDRDRGGTEAFFGQGTRLTVV.

The CDR3 DNA sequence: TGTGCCAGCAGTTTTAGGACAGGGGGCAGTGGCTACACCTTC. This sequence encodes CASSFRTGGSGYTF. V gene TRBV28 combines with J gene TRBJ1-2, with 11 bases matching TRBD1. The CDR3 extends over 14 amino acids. CDR1 is MDHEN and CDR2 is SYDVKM in the germline V gene. With V trimmed by 3 bases and J by 7 bases, 4 bases remained unmatched.

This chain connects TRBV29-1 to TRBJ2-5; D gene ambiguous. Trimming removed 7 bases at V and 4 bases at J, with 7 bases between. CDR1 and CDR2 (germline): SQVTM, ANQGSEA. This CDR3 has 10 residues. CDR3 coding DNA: TGCAGCGGGGTAGGAGAGACCCAGTACTTC. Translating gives CSGVGETQYF.

The CDR3 here is CASSRLNGTGNSPLHF. For the CDR3, the DNA is TGTGCCAGCAGCCGCCTAAACGGGACAGGTAATTCACCCCTCCACTTT. V is TRBV14 and J is TRBJ1-6; 8 bases map to TRBD1. Germline CDR1 is SGHDN and CDR2 is FVKESK. The CDR3 runs to 16 residues. With 4 bases clipped from V and 6 bases from J, the junction kept 8 bases outside the gene matches.

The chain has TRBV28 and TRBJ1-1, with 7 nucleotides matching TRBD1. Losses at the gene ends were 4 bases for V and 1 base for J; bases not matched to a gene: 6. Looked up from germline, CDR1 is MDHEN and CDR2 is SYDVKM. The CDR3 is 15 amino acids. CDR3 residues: CASSSSGTANTEAFF. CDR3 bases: TGTGCCAGCAGTTCCTCCGGGACAGCGAACACTGAAGCTTTCTTT.

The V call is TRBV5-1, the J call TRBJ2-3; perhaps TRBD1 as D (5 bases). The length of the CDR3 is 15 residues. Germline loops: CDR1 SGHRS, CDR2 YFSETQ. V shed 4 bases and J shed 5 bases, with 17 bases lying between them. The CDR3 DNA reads TGCGCCAGCAGCCTGGGGCAGGGAACAGGAGATACGCAGTATTTT. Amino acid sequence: CASSLGQGTGDTQYF.

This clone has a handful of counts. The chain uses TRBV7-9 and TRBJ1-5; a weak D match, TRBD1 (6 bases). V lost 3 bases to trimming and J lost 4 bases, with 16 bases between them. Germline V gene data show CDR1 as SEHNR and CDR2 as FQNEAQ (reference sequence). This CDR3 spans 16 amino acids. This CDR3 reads CASSFWTEGRNQPQHF. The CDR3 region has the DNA TGTGCCAGCAGCTTTTGGACAGAAGGAAGAAATCAGCCCCAGCATTTT.

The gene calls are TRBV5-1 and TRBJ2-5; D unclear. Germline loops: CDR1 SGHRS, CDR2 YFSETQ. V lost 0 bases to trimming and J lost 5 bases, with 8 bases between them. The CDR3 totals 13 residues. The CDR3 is CASSLAGTETQYF. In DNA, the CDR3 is TGCGCCAGCAGCTTGGCGGGTACGGAGACCCAGTACTTC.

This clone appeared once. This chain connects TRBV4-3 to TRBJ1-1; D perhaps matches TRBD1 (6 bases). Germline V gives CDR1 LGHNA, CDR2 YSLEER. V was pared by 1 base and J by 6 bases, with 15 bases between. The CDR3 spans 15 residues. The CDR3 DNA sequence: TGCGCCAGCAGCCAAGCGGCGACCAGGGGATCTGAAGCTTTCTTT. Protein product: CASSQAATRGSEAFF.

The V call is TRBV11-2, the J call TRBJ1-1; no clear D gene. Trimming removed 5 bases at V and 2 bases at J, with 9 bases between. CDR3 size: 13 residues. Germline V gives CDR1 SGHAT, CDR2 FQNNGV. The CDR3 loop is CASSRTRNTEAFF. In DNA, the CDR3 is TGTGCCAGCAGCCGAACCAGAAACACTGAAGCTTTCTTT.